These 16 T cell receptor beta chains were sequenced from one sample in a study of blood T cell repertoires in COVID-19. The table came from immunoSEQ multiplex PCR; TCRdb's copy has only in-frame clones and leaves some out. Here the sample spans 140,000 or so clones, 60% to 80% being singletons. The sequencing sample was made of peripheral blood. The receptors were gathered from a man aged 50 to 60 with active or convalescent COVID-19.

The table lists this clone with a count of one. The chain joins TRBV5-6 to TRBJ1-1, with TRBD1 identical over 9 bases. Germline V gene lookup returns CDR1 SGHDT and CDR2 YYEEEE. This CDR3 is built from 17 residues. J was trimmed by 1 base and V by 4 bases; bases with no gene match: 11. Written as DNA, the CDR3 is TGTGCCAGCAGCCGGACAGGGGCGTATTTTAGGAACACTGAAGCTTTCTTT. It translates to CASSRTGAYFRNTEAFF.

The chain has TRBV6-5 and TRBJ1-3, with 8 positions matching TRBD1. V shed 5 bases and J 4 bases; nucleotides not matched to a gene: 4. Looked up from germline, CDR1 is MNHEY and CDR2 is SVGAGI. This CDR3 is built from 14 residues. The CDR3 protein is CASSRGTGGNTIYF. The CDR3 region has the DNA TGTGCCAGCAGTCGCGGGACAGGAGGAAACACCATATATTTT.

In this sample, this clone turned up once. This chain joins TRBV13 and TRBJ2-5; 9 nucleotides agree with TRBD2. The ends lost 3 bases at V and 7 bases at J; junction bases unmatched: 3. CDR1 is PRHDT, CDR2 FYEKMQ, per germline (reference sequence). The CDR3 sequence is 13 residues long. CDR3 region: CASSLGSGGTQYF. CDR3 coding DNA: TGTGCCAGCAGCTTGGGTAGCGGGGGGACCCAGTACTTC.

Only a few counts were recorded for this clone. The V call is TRBV5-1, the J call TRBJ1-1; TRBD1 is a possible D gene (6 bases). CDR3 length equals 15 residues. Germline CDR1 is SGHRS and CDR2 is YFSETQ. V lost 10 bases and J 0 bases, leaving 19 bases between the germline ends. The CDR3 loop is CAPVRGGPMNTEAFF. DNA for the CDR3: TGCGCCCCAGTCCGCGGGGGGCCTATGAACACTGAAGCTTTCTTT. The complete variable domain, with remaining parts taken from reference TRBV5-1 and TRBJ1-1, reads KAGVTQTPRYLIKTRGQQVTLSCSPISGHRSVSWYQQTPGQGLQFLFEYFSETQRNKGNFPGRFSGRQFSNSRSEMNVSTLELGDSALYLCAPVRGGPMNTEAFFGQGTRLTVV.

The chain links TRBV4-1 to TRBJ1-4; a weak D match, TRBD1 (6 bases). This CDR3 contains 17 residues. V lost 4 bases, J lost 7 bases, and 22 bases lay in between. Germline V gene lookup returns CDR1 MGHRA and CDR2 YSYEKL. This chain's CDR3 is CASSLGQVETGGEKLFF. The CDR3 coding sequence is TGCGCCAGCAGCCTTGGACAAGTGGAGACAGGAGGTGAAAAACTGTTTTTT.

The chain uses TRBV27 and TRBJ2-7, with D unclear. The germline gives CDR1 MNHEY, CDR2 SMNVEV (reference sequence). The CDR3 length is 13 residues. V was clipped by 8 bases and J by 0 bases, with 11 bases between them. The CDR3 loop reads CASSSRSSYEQYF. The CDR3 nucleotides are TGTGCCAGCTCAAGTCGGAGCTCCTACGAGCAGTACTTC.

This rearrangement joins TRBV28 to TRBJ1-3, with D perhaps TRBD1 (5 bases). V gave up 2 bases and J gave up 4 bases, with 21 bases separating them. Looked up from germline, CDR1 is MDHEN and CDR2 is SYDVKM. The CDR3 consists of 18 residues. In DNA form, the CDR3 reads TGTGCCAGCAGTTTAAACGGGGGTCCGGTCACCTCAGGAAACACCATATATTTT. Translated: CASSLNGGPVTSGNTIYF. Complete variable domain (other parts from reference TRBV28 and TRBJ1-3): DVKVTQSSRYLVKRTGEKVFLECVQDMDHENMFWYRQDPGLGLRLIYFSYDVKMKEKGDIPEGYSVSREKKERFSLILESASTNQTSMYLCASSLNGGPVTSGNTIYFGEGSWLTVV.

The rearrangement joins TRBV4-2 to TRBJ1-5, with D possibly being TRBD1 (5 bases). The CDR3 spans 15 residues. Per the germline V gene, CDR1 is LGHNA and CDR2 is YNFKEQ. With 4 bases removed from V and 6 bases from J, the gap between germline ends came to 16 bases. The CDR3, as DNA: TGTGCCAGCAGCCCTTTCGGGGGGTATGGTCAGCCCCAGCATTTT. Translation: CASSPFGGYGQPQHF.

This clone has at least ten counts. The chain is built from TRBV9 and TRBJ2-3; D not resolved. In germline, CDR1 is SGDLS, CDR2 YYNGEE. The CDR3 is 12 residues long. Trimming removed 4 bases at V and 5 bases at J, with 8 bases between. CDR3 sequence (DNA): TGTGCCAGCAGCATGTCGGGAGATACGCAGTATTTT. Its protein is CASSMSGDTQYF. Using reference TRBV9 and TRBJ2-3 for the parts outside the CDR3, the full variable domain is DSGVTQTPKHLITATGQRVTLRCSPRSGDLSVYWYQQSLDQGLQFLIQYYNGEERAKGNILERFSAQQFPDLHSELNLSSLELGDSALYFCASSMSGDTQYFGPGTRLTVL.

The CDR3 DNA is TGTGCCAGCAGCCAACCGGACAGGGTGGGCACTGAAGCTTTCTTT. It translates to CASSQPDRVGTEAFF. V usage is TRBV4-2 and J usage is TRBJ1-1; TRBD1 matches at 8 bases. Germline lookup yields CDR1 LGHNA and CDR2 YNFKEQ. There are 15 residues in the CDR3. The J segment lost 4 bases and the V segment lost 2 bases, leaving 6 bases of the junction unmatched.

This chain joins TRBV6-5 and TRBJ1-1, with 9 nucleotides matching TRBD1. The V and J ends lost 4 bases and 2 bases, in that order; junction bases with no gene match: 2. Germline lookup yields CDR1 MNHEY and CDR2 SVGAGI. This CDR3 region has 14 residues. DNA of the CDR3: TGTGCCAGCAGTTTGGGACAGGGAAACACTGAAGCTTTCTTT. Protein sequence: CASSLGQGNTEAFF.

The chain is built from TRBV28 and TRBJ1-5, with D possibly TRBD1 on 5 matching bases. Trimming took off 2 bases at V and 4 bases at J, with 18 bases between the two ends. The CDR3 totals 17 residues. CDR1 is MDHEN and CDR2 is SYDVKM in the germline V gene. The CDR3 coding sequence is TGTGCCAGCAGTTTACCCCTACGTAAGGGGCCGAATCAGCCCCAGCATTTT. This translates into CASSLPLRKGPNQPQHF.

The V and J genes are TRBV6-5 and TRBJ2-5, with TRBD2 as a possible D gene (6 bases). CDR3 length equals 15 residues. Deletions cut 2 bases from V and 1 base from J, with 11 bases between. Per germline, CDR1 MNHEY and CDR2 SVGAGI. This CDR3 is CASSYGGAAQETQYF. CDR3 in DNA: TGTGCCAGCAGTTACGGCGGGGCAGCCCAAGAGACCCAGTACTTC.

The chain combines TRBV5-8 with TRBJ1-1; D ambiguous. V lost 7 bases and J 7 bases, leaving 14 bases between the germline ends. The CDR3 totals 12 residues. The V gene's germline CDR1 is SGHTS and CDR2 YDEGEE. In nucleotides, the CDR3 is TGTGCCAGCGATAACCTAATTTATGAAGCTTTCTTT. Its protein is CASDNLIYEAFF. Combining the CDR3 with reference TRBV5-8 and TRBJ1-1 gives the whole variable domain EAGVTQSPTHLIKTRGQQATLRCSPISGHTSVYWYQQALGLGLQFLLWYDEGEERNRGNFPPRFSGRQFPNYSSELNVNALELEDSALYLCASDNLIYEAFFGQGTRLTVV.

The chain recombines TRBV25-1 with TRBJ2-7; a weak D match, TRBD2 (7 bases). The germline CDR1 and CDR2 sequences are MGHDK and SYGVNS. V gave up 3 bases and J gave up 2 bases, with 11 bases separating them. CDR3 length equals 14 residues. CDR3 DNA sequence: TGTGCCAGCAGTGAGGGCGGGGGCCCCTACGAGCAGTACTTC. Translated: CASSEGGGPYEQYF.

Here the CDR3 reads CASSGTIQETQYF. As DNA, the CDR3 is TGTGCCAGCAGCGGAACTATACAAGAGACCCAGTACTTC. The chain carries TRBV5-4 and TRBJ2-5; unclear D gene. There are 13 residues in the CDR3. Germline lookup yields CDR1 SGHNT and CDR2 YYREEE (reference sequence). Trimming removed 4 bases from V and 2 bases from J, with 9 bases in between.